A single sample is the source of the 18 T cell receptor beta chains below, sequenced in a study of blood T cell repertoires in COVID-19. Profiled with immunoSEQ multiplex PCR; TCRdb holds only in-frame clones, not every one. Here the sample spans approximately 170,000 clones, approximately 90% being singletons. The source material was peripheral blood. The receptors derive from a man in his fifties or sixties with acute or convalescent COVID-19.

The CDR3 region is CASSRRAKNWGSENEKLFF. CDR3 DNA: TGCGCCAGCAGCCGGCGGGCCAAAAATTGGGGAAGTGAGAATGAAAAACTGTTTTTT. The rearrangement links TRBV5-1 to TRBJ1-4; D uncertain. Between the trimmed V and J ends, which lost 4 bases and 5 bases, there was a span of 27 bases. Germline assignment: CDR1 SGHRS and CDR2 YFSETQ. The CDR3 is made up of 19 amino acids.

The chain joins TRBV5-4 to TRBJ1-2; no definite D call. The CDR3 runs to 15 residues. V lost 4 bases and J 0 bases, leaving 13 bases between the germline ends. Germline values: CDR1 SGHNT, CDR2 YYREEE (reference sequence). In DNA, the CDR3 is TGTGCCAGCAGCGTTGATAGTGAATCTAACTATGGCTACACCTTC. This gives the protein CASSVDSESNYGYTF.

The V and J genes are TRBV4-2 and TRBJ1-1; no clear D gene. This CDR3 has 17 residues. The V gene's germline CDR1 is LGHNA and CDR2 YNFKEQ. Trimming took 0 bases from V and 2 from J, leaving 16 bases between them. Here the CDR3 DNA reads TGTGCCAGCAGCCAAGATGGCCCGGTCAGGCGAAACACTGAAGCTTTCTTT. Amino acid sequence: CASSQDGPVRRNTEAFF.

The V gene is TRBV6-5, the J gene TRBJ1-2; 9 positions match TRBD1. The CDR3 totals 14 residues. V shed 4 bases and J 6 bases; nucleotides not matched to a gene: 6. Germline CDR1 reads MNHEY; CDR2 reads SVGAGI. In DNA form, the CDR3 reads TGTGCCAGCAGTTCCTCGACAGGGGGAGATGGCTACACCTTC. The encoded protein is CASSSSTGGDGYTF.

This clone was found a few times. The chain combines TRBV12-5 with TRBJ2-1; 8 bases are a match to TRBD2. The CDR3 spans 14 residues. V gave up 6 bases and J gave up 3 bases; unmatched junction bases: 4. Germline lookup yields CDR1 LGHNT and CDR2 FRNRAP. CDR3 amino acids: CASGAGTSYNEQFF. The DNA for the CDR3 is TGTGCTAGTGGGGCCGGGACTAGCTACAATGAGCAGTTCTTC.

The J gene is TRBJ2-7, the V gene TRBV10-3; 8 bases agree with TRBD2. The CDR3 extends over 12 amino acids. Trimming cost V 8 bases and J 3 bases; bases outside gene matches: 3. Germline V gives CDR1 ENHRY, CDR2 SYGVKD. The CDR3 DNA is TGTGCCATCGGTGGGACTAGCTACGAGCAGTACGTC. It is translated as CAIGGTSYEQYV.

This chain links TRBV18 with TRBJ1-5, with 9 bases aligning to TRBD1. V lost 6 bases to trimming and J lost 6 bases; unmatched junction nucleotides: 9. CDR3 size: 15 residues. Germline CDR1 reads KGHSH; CDR2 reads LQKENI. The CDR3 sequence is CASSRNRGLGQPQHF. The CDR3 nucleotides read TGTGCCAGCTCGCGGAACAGGGGGCTGGGTCAGCCCCAGCATTTT. The full variable domain, rest sourced from reference TRBV18 and TRBJ1-5, is NAGVMQNPRHLVRRRGQEARLRCSPMKGHSHVYWYRQLPEEGLKFMVYLQKENIIDESGMPKERFSAEFPKEGPSILRIQQVVRGDSAAYFCASSRNRGLGQPQHFGDGTRLSIL.

The chain joins TRBV5-5 to TRBJ2-3; 9 bases align to TRBD1. The CDR3 extends over 14 amino acids. CDR1 is SGHKS and CDR2 is YYEKEE in the germline V gene (reference sequence). Trimming removed 4 bases from V and 6 bases from J; junction bases left unmatched: 6. The CDR3 spells CASSLQGARDTQYF. CDR3 sequence (DNA): TGTGCCAGCAGCCTACAGGGGGCGCGGGATACGCAGTATTTT. Based on the CDR3 plus reference TRBV5-5 and TRBJ2-3, the full variable domain is DAGVTQSPTHLIKTRGQQVTLRCSPISGHKSVSWYQQVLGQGPQFIFQYYEKEERGRGNFPDRFSARQFPNYSSELNVNALLLGDSALYLCASSLQGARDTQYFGPGTRLTVL.

This chain connects TRBV6-6 to TRBJ1-1; D is unresolved. Germline V gives CDR1 MNHNY, CDR2 SVGAGI (reference sequence). The CDR3 is made up of 14 amino acids. The V and J ends lost 2 bases and 0 bases respectively, with 7 bases between them. CDR3 bases: TGTGCCAGCAGTTACGACACCTTGAACACTGAAGCTTTCTTT. It encodes CASSYDTLNTEAFF.

The V call is TRBV7-9, the J call TRBJ2-4; 7 bases map to TRBD1. CDR1 is SEHNR, CDR2 FQNEAQ, per germline (reference sequence). The length of the CDR3 is 14 residues. With 5 bases clipped from V and 6 bases from J, the junction kept 7 bases outside the gene matches. The CDR3 bases are TGTGCCAGCAGCCCACCGGGACAGATAAACATTCAGTACTTC. It yields the protein CASSPPGQINIQYF.

V usage is TRBV7-9 and J usage is TRBJ1-5, with D uncertain. Deletions cut 3 bases from V and 2 bases from J, with 8 bases between. CDR1 SEHNR and CDR2 FQNEAQ come from the germline V gene (reference sequence). This CDR3 is built from 14 residues. In DNA, the CDR3 is TGTGCCAGCAGCTTGAGCGCCGGCAATCAGCCCCAGCATTTT. Translation: CASSLSAGNQPQHF.

V gene TRBV29-1 combines with J gene TRBJ1-2; 10 bases are shared with TRBD1. V shed 6 bases, J shed 5 bases, and the junction held 9 bases outside the gene matches. This CDR3 comprises 14 residues. Germline CDR1 SQVTM, CDR2 ANQGSEA. The CDR3 DNA reads as TGCAGCGTGAGCGGACAGGGGGAAGGGTATGGCTACACCTTC. Amino acids: CSVSGQGEGYGYTF. Full variable domain (outside the CDR3, taken from reference TRBV29-1 and TRBJ1-2): SAVISQKPSRDICQRGTSLTIQCQVDSQVTMMFWYRQQPGQSLTLIATANQGSEATYESGFVIDKFPISRPNLTFSTLTVSNMSPEDSSIYLCSVSGQGEGYGYTFGSGTRLTVV.

V is TRBV30 and J is TRBJ2-3; 7 bases match TRBD1. CDR1 and CDR2 (germline): GTSNPN, SVGIG (reference sequence). The CDR3 covers 14 residues. V lost 1 base, J lost 5 bases, and 6 bases stayed unmatched. CDR3: CAWSAKGAEDTQYF. In DNA, the CDR3 is TGTGCCTGGAGTGCGAAGGGGGCGGAAGATACGCAGTATTTT.

The chain combines TRBV24-1 with TRBJ2-1, with D maybe TRBD1 (6 bases). With 5 bases removed from V and 1 base from J, the gap between germline ends came to 11 bases. Germline V CDR1 and CDR2: KGHDR, SFDVKD. This CDR3 region has 15 residues. The CDR3 DNA follows: TGTGCCACCAGTGCCGCAGGGGTTTCCTACAATGAGCAGTTCTTC. Translated, it gives CATSAAGVSYNEQFF.

This clone was found once. The V gene is TRBV24-1, the J gene TRBJ2-7; 11 nucleotides line up with TRBD2. Losses at the gene ends were 5 bases for V and 0 bases for J; bases not matched to a gene: 2. This CDR3 region has 15 residues. Germline CDR1 KGHDR, CDR2 SFDVKD. CDR3 sequence (DNA): TGTGCCACCAGTGCGACTAGCGGGAACTCCTACGAGCAGTACTTC. Protein sequence: CATSATSGNSYEQYF.

The rearrangement joins TRBV7-2 to TRBJ2-7; 7 bases are shared with TRBD1. With V trimmed by 5 bases and J by 3 bases, 7 bases remained unmatched. From germline, CDR1 is SGHTA and CDR2 FQGNSA. The CDR3 length is 14 residues. The CDR3 nucleotides read TGTGCCAGCAGCGAAAGGGACAGCTACTACGAGCAGTACTTC. Translated, it gives CASSERDSYYEQYF.

The rearrangement uses TRBV7-3 and TRBJ1-1, with a possible D match to TRBD1 (6 bases). The V gene's germline CDR1 is SGHTA and CDR2 FQGTGA. There are 16 residues in the CDR3. The V end lost 3 bases, the J end lost 5 bases, and 19 bases lay between the germline ends. The CDR3 sequence is CASSLRPLGQLTEAFF. The CDR3 region has the DNA TGTGCCAGCAGCTTGCGACCCCTAGGACAGTTAACTGAAGCTTTCTTT.

The V gene is TRBV4-1, the J gene TRBJ1-2, with 9 bases that match TRBD1. From germline, CDR1 is MGHRA and CDR2 YSYEKL. The CDR3 has 16 residues. Losses at the gene ends were 1 base for V and 6 bases for J; bases not matched to a gene: 9. The CDR3 DNA is TGCGCCAGCAGCCAAGCTCTGACCGGGACAGGGAATGGCTACACCTTC. This gives the protein CASSQALTGTGNGYTF.